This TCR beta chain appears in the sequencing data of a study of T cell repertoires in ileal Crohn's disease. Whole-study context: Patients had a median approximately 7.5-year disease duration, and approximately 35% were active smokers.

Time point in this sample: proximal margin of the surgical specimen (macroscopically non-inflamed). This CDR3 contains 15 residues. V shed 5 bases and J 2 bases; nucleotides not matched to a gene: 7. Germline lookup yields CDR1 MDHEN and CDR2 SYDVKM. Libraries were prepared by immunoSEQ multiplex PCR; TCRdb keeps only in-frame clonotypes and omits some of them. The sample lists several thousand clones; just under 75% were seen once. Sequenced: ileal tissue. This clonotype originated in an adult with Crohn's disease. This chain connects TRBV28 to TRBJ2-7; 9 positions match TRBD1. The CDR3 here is CASSVPGQGTYEQYF. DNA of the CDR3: TGTGCCAGCAGTGTTCCGGGACAGGGAACCTACGAGCAGTACTTC. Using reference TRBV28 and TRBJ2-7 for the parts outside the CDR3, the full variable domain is DVKVTQSSRYLVKRTGEKVFLECVQDMDHENMFWYRQDPGLGLRLIYFSYDVKMKEKGDIPEGYSVSREKKERFSLILESASTNQTSMYLCASSVPGQGTYEQYFGPGTRLTVT.